The clone carrying this T cell receptor (beta chain) was counted only a few times. Its antigen is as yet unknown. The sample is drawn from a study of naive and memory T cell subsets. The study's findings and limits: Naive repertoires, especially CD8, held a few larger clonotypes, possibly memory cells re-expressing CD45RA.

CMV status came from CD4+ IFNgamma after overnight CMV lysate stimulation. Two oligonucleotides, mixed equimolar, formed the beta constant-region primer covering TRBC1 and TRBC2. The ligated cDNA underwent four PCR rounds using SP2 and nested alpha and beta constant-region primers. An oligonucleotide with the SP2 primer and a 12-nucleotide UMI was ligated to the cDNA 3' end. TCRdb itself ran the UMI-ligation and nested PCR reads through MiXCR, one entry per CDR3 protein. The sample includes about 150,000 distinct CDR3 sequences, approximately 22% of them seen just once. V was cut by 0 bases and J by 1 base, with 9 bases left in between. Germline V gene sequence: CDR1 SNHLY, CDR2 FYNNEI. The CDR3 has 15 residues.

This receptor was identified in a human donor in good health. The sequenced material came from naive CD4+ T cells from blood. The chain links TRBV2 to TRBJ1-1; D not certain. The DNA of the CDR3 is TGTGCCAGCAGTGAAGCAGTCAGGCAGAACACTGAAGCTTTCTTT. This codes for CASSEAVRQNTEAFF. The whole variable domain, filled in from reference TRBV2 and TRBJ1-1, reads EPEVTQTPSHQVTQMGQEVILRCVPISNHLYFYWYRQILGQKVEFLVSFYNNEISEKSEIFDDQFSVERPDGSNFTLKIRSTKLEDSAMYFCASSEAVRQNTEAFFGQGTRLTVV.